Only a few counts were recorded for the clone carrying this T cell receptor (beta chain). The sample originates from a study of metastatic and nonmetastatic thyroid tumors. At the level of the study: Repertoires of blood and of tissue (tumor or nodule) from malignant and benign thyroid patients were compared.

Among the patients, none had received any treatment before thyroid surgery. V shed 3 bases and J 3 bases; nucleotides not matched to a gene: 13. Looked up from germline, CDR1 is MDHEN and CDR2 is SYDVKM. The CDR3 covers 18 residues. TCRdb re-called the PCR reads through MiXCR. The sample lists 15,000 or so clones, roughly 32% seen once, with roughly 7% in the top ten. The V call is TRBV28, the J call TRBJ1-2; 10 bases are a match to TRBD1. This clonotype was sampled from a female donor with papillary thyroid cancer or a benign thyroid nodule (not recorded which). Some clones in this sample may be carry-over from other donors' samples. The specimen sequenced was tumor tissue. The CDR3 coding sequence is TGTGCCAGCAGTTTGGCCAGGGACAGGGGTAAATATGACTATGGCTACACCTTC. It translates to CASSLARDRGKYDYGYTF.